The text below deals with one TCR beta chain. What this receptor recognizes is not known. There are no base qualities to consult, and no much larger clone falls within one base. The CDR3 holds 14 amino acids from the cysteine to the phenylalanine. Left in the record is the CDR3 DNA by itself, 42 bases read in frame from the first base. The germline V gene sets CDR1 to SQVTM and CDR2 to ANQGSEA. V lost 5 bases and J lost 3 bases, and the count of bases not matched to a germline gene is 7. The collaborating institutions used their own protocols to collect whole blood in K2EDTA tubes. For TCRbeta analysis, collaborator samples were shipped as frozen whole blood, as isolated PBMCs, or as DNA extracted from either sample type. The entry originates in a study of blood T cell repertoires in COVID-19 (dated by TCRdb to the early 2020s). With regard to the full study: Samples from collaborators originated in the United States, Italy and Spain and spanned both the acute and convalescent phases of COVID-19. The material from the prospective study consisted of cDNA or gDNA derived from T cells, B-cell-depleted T cells, or PBMCs. Deeply sampled blood TCRbeta repertoires from subjects exposed to, actively infected with, or recovered from COVID-19 were included in the dataset. The repertoires were released in a freely available public database intended as a resource for research on the immune response to SARS-CoV-2. The samples were drawn from the first 160 participants of the ongoing ImmuneRACE study and from 1,254 subjects provided by 6 global collaborators. A de-identified subject ID, COVID-19 status, age in years and sex were almost always included in the sample metadata. Where HLA class I and class II types were available, the types were taken from metadata supplied by the sample provider, not from assay-based typing. Findings and caveats that apply to the study as a whole: How much clinical and demographic metadata was included differed by source and by participant, and the metadata was provided uncurated.

TCRbeta CDR3 regions were amplified from genomic DNA by means of the immunoSEQ Assay, a bias-controlled multiplex PCR. From the authors' description of their analysis: Within the assay, amplification of reference gene primers was used to estimate how many nucleated cells each sample contained. To quantify the absolute abundance of each unique TCRbeta CDR3 rearrangement, sequence reads were collapsed and filtered. For each sample, productive Simpson clonality was calculated as the square root of Simpson's diversity index across productive rearrangements. The source is immuneACCESS, and TCRdb retained only in-frame sequences with V and J called. Part of the clones is not carried over; for the studies checked, unresolved V genes explain less than half of this, and the remainder is unexplained. That table furnishes V, J and clone size, whereas the DNA furnished D and trimming. The table for this sample lists 220,000 or so clones; about three quarters of them were counted only once. The top ten clonotypes cover less than 6% of the sample.

The sample comprised peripheral blood. In this chain, TRBV29-1 is recombined with TRBJ1-2; a stretch of 9 junction bases matches TRBD1. This TCR was recovered from a woman in her seventies with acute or convalescent COVID-19. The bases are TGCAGCGTTCAACAACAGGGGGCTGACTATGGCTACACCTTC. Translation gives CSVQQQGADYGYTF. With all but the CDR3 taken from the reference TRBV29-1 and TRBJ1-2 genes, the full variable domain is: SAVISQKPSRDICQRGTSLTIQCQVDSQVTMMFWYRQQPGQSLTLIATANQGSEATYESGFVIDKFPISRPNLTFSTLTVSNMSPEDSSIYLCSVQQQGADYGYTFGSGTRLTVV.